This T cell receptor beta chain appears in the sequencing data of a study of CD4 T cells in relation to SARS-CoV-2 and coronaviruses. Study-level results: Samples before the pandemic and after infection were not matched within any donor.

V lost 2 bases, J lost 5 bases, and 5 bases stayed unmatched. Germline values: CDR1 SNHLY, CDR2 FYNNEI. The CDR3 covers 14 residues. Before the COVID-19 pandemic, during about 2010-2019, CD4+ T cells were taken from unexposed donors. The cells were cultured for about ten days before CD4+ T cells were isolated. Cultures received half-medium IL-2 refreshes on days 3 and 7. This clone appeared a single time. Its antigen is currently unknown. Assay: immunoSEQ multiplex PCR; the TCRdb copy retains only in-frame clones and omits some. The sample consists of about 21,000 clones, 74% of them appearing once. This chain links TRBV2 with TRBJ2-5, with 7 bases identical to TRBD2. This clonotype originated in a human donor in good health. The sequencing sample was made of CD4+ T cells from PBMCs, cultured in vitro. CDR3 in DNA: TGTGCCAGCAGTGAACGCGGGAGAGGGGAGACCCAGTACTTC. Protein product: CASSERGRGETQYF.